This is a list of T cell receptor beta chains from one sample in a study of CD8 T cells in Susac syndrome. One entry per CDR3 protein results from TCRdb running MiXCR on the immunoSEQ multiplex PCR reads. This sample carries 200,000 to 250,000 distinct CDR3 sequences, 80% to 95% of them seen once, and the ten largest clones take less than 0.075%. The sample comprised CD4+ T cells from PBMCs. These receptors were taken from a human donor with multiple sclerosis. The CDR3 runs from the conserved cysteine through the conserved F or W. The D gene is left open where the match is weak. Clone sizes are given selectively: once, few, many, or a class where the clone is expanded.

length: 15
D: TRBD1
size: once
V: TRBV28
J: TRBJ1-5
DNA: TGTGCCAGCAGCCGGGACAGAAGCTTAAATCAGCCCCAGCATTTT
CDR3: CASSRDRSLNQPQHF

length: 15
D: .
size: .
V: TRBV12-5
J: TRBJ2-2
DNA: TGTGCTAGTGGGGGCCCGAGCCCCGGGACCGGGGAGCTGTTTTTT
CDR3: CASGGPSPGTGELFF

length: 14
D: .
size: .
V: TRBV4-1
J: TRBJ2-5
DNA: TGCGCCAGCAGCCAAGATAGTGCGGGAGAGACCCAGTACTTC
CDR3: CASSQDSAGETQYF

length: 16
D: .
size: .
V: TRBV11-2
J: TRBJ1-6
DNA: TGTGCCAGCAGCTTAAACATAGGACAGACGAATTCACCCCTCCACTTT
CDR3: CASSLNIGQTNSPLHF

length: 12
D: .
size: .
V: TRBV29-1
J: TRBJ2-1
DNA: TGCAGCGTTGTAGACTCCCTACGGGAGCAGTTCTTC
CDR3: CSVVDSLREQFF

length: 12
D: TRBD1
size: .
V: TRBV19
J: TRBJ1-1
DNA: TGTGCCAGTAGGACAGGGCCCTCTGAAGCTTTCTTT
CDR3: CASRTGPSEAFF

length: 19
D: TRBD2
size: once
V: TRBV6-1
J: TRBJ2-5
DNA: TGTGCCAGCAGTCGAGCAGATACTAGCGGGAGTGGATGGGCAGAGACCCAGTACTTC
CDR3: CASSRADTSGSGWAETQYF

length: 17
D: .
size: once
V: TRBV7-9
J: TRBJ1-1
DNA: TGTGCCAGCAGCCCTAGGGGGAGACCCCCAGGGGACACTGAAGCTTTCTTT
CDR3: CASSPRGRPPGDTEAFF

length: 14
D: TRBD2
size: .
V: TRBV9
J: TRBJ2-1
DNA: TGTGCCAGCAGCGTAGGCGGGAGCAACCATGAGCAGTTCTTC
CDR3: CASSVGGSNHEQFF

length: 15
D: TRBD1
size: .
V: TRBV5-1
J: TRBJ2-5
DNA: TGTGCCAGCAGTTCCGGGACAGGGGTCCAAGAGACCCAGTACTTC
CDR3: CASSSGTGVQETQYF

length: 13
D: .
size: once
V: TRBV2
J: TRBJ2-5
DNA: TGTGCCACTACCTCAGGGGCCGAGAAGACCCAGTACTTC
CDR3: CATTSGAEKTQYF

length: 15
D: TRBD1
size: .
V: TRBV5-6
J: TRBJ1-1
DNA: TGTGCCAGCAGCTTCTTCGGGGCAGGGGGCACTGAAGCTTTCTTT
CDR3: CASSFFGAGGTEAFF

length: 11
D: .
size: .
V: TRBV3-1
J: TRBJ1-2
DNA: TGTGCCAGCAGCTGGAGGGGTGGCTACACCTTC
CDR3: CASSWRGGYTF

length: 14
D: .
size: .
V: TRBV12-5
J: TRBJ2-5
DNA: TGTGCTAGTGGTACCCGGGAGTTCCAAGAGACCCAGTACTTC
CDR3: CASGTREFQETQYF

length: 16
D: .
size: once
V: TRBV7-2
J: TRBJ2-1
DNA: TGTGCCAGCAGCACCCGGACACTCGTCTACAGGAATGAGCAGTTCTTC
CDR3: CASSTRTLVYRNEQFF

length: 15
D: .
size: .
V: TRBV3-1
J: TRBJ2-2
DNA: TGTGCCAGCAGCGGGAAGGGACTGAACACCGGGGAGCTGTTTTTT
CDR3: CASSGKGLNTGELFF

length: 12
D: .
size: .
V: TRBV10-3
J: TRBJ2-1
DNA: TGTGCCATCAGTGGCCGGGGATATGAGCAGTTCTTC
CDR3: CAISGRGYEQFF

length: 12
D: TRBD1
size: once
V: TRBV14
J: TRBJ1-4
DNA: TGTGCCAGCAGCCTACAGGGGGAAAAACTGTTTTTT
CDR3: CASSLQGEKLFF

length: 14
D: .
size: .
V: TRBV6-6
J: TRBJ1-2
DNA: TGTGCCAGCAGTTACCGGACAGCTAAAGATGGCTACACCTTC
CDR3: CASSYRTAKDGYTF

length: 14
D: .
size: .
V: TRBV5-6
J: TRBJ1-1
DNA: TGTGCCAGCAGCTTGTCACTAAAGAACACTGAAGCTTTCTTT
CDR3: CASSLSLKNTEAFF

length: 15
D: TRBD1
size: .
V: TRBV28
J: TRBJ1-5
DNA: TGTGCCAGCATCCCGGGACAGGGTATGGGTCAGCCCCAGCATTTT
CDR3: CASIPGQGMGQPQHF

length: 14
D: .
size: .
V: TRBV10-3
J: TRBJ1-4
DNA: TGTGCCACTAGACAGGATGCAACTAATGAAAAACTGTTTTTT
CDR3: CATRQDATNEKLFF